This passage covers 25 T cell receptor beta chains from one sample sequenced in a study of human T cells and chemical hapten exposure. TCRdb independently ran MiXCR on the RACE reads; one entry per CDR3 protein. In the table there are 82,000 or so distinct CDR3 sequences, 10% to 15% of which are singletons. Time point of the sample: patch test 3, about 24 weeks after DPC sensitization. Treatment: therapeutic diphenylcyclopropenone sensitization with weekly scalp DPC. The starting material was whole blood, obtained in connection with sensitization to the hapten diphenylcyclopropenone (DPC). These receptors were obtained from a woman aged 45-65 years with alopecia areata. Some clones in this sample may be carry-over from other donors' samples.

At least ten counts were recorded for this clonotype. The chain carries TRBV3-1 and TRBJ2-2, with D hard to call. The germline V gene encodes CDR1 LGHDT and CDR2 YNNKEL (reference sequence). The CDR3 is 13 residues long. V was shortened by 4 bases and J by 4 bases, with 7 bases between the two germline ends. CDR3 bases: TGTGCCAGCAGCCCCGTCCCCACCGGGGAGCTGTTTTTT. Protein: CASSPVPTGELFF.

This chain links TRBV11-2 with TRBJ2-1; D remains ambiguous. Germline V lookup: CDR1 SGHAT, CDR2 FQNNGV. CDR3 length: 13 amino acids. Trimming stripped 5 bases from V and 7 bases from J, with 12 bases between. CDR3 coding DNA: TGTGCCAGCAGCCCGATGAGCTCTAATGAGCAGTTCTTC. Amino acids: CASSPMSSNEQFF.

There are a few counts of this clonotype. No DNA is shown, since the ends of the CDR3 on it are uncertain; the CDR3 is the one TCRdb lists. The V call is TRBV15, the J call TRBJ1-2; TRBD1, as called in the table, went unchecked against the DNA. The CDR3 is made up of 14 amino acids, end residues included. CDR1 and CDR2 (germline): LNHNV, YYDKDF (reference sequence). The CDR3 protein is CATSRVWGQGAISF.

This clonotype was detected ten times or more. The chain recombines TRBV6-5 with TRBJ1-5; 8 bases map to TRBD1. In germline, CDR1 is MNHEY, CDR2 SVGAGI. V was clipped by 6 bases and J by 4 bases; unmatched bases: 5. The CDR3 is 14 amino acids. The chain's CDR3 is CASSQRTGNQPQHF. As DNA, the CDR3 is TGTGCCAGCAGCCAGAGGACAGGGAATCAGCCCCAGCATTTT.

This clonotype came up a few times. The chain recombines TRBV29-1 with TRBJ2-3; 8 bases are a match to TRBD2. J lost 7 bases, V lost 3 bases, and 12 bases had no gene match. The CDR3 extends over 15 amino acids. Germline CDR1 reads SQVTM; CDR2 reads ANQGSEA. The CDR3 nucleotides are TGCAGCGTTGAGGGATCCAGCGGGAGTGTAAATACGCAGTATTTT. The encoded protein is CSVEGSSGSVNTQYF.

This clonotype was seen at least ten times. The J gene is TRBJ2-4, the V gene TRBV7-8, with TRBD1 matching over 9 bases. Germline CDR1 is SGHVS and CDR2 is FQNEAQ. There are 18 residues in the CDR3. Trimming cost V 1 base and J 8 bases; bases outside gene matches: 15. In DNA form, the CDR3 reads TGTGCCAGCAGCTTAGGCTTGCCGGGACAGGGTATTCTGGACATTCAGTACTTC. Protein sequence: CASSLGLPGQGILDIQYF.

The table lists this clonotype with many counts. The chain links TRBV7-6 to TRBJ2-6; D is possibly TRBD1 (5 bases). The CDR3 is 15 residues long. The V gene lost 4 bases and the J gene lost 2 bases, with 9 bases spanning the gap. Germline lookup yields CDR1 SGHVS and CDR2 FNYEAQ. The chain's CDR3 is CASSSGAPGANVLTF. DNA of the CDR3: TGTGCCAGCAGCTCTGGGGCGCCTGGGGCCAACGTCCTGACTTTC.

About this clonotype: This sequence may be a read error, since a much larger clone differs from it by one base. The V gene is TRBV11-3, the J gene TRBJ2-1; D is possibly TRBD1 or TRBD2 (5 bases each). The CDR3 loop spans 12 amino acids. Trimming pared 3 bases from V and 12 bases from J, leaving 12 bases between. From germline, CDR1 is SGHNT and CDR2 YENEEA. CDR3 region: CASSFLGDVQFF. The CDR3 DNA reads TGTGCCAGCAGCTTCCTGGGGGATGTGCAGTTCTTC.

The chain uses TRBV7-2 and TRBJ2-7, with D perhaps assigned TRBD1 or TRBD2 (5 bases each). The V gene lost 3 bases and the J gene lost 1 base, with 13 bases spanning the gap. This CDR3 has 15 residues. Per germline, CDR1 SGHTA and CDR2 FQGNSA. The CDR3 DNA reads TGTGCCAGCAGCTTCAGGGACCCAGGGTCCTACGAGCAGTACTTC. Translated: CASSFRDPGSYEQYF. Full variable domain (missing parts from reference TRBV7-2 and TRBJ2-7): GAGVSQSPSNKVTEKGKDVELRCDPISGHTALYWYRQSLGQGLEFLIYFQGNSAPDKSGLPSDRFSAERTGGSVSTLTIQRTQQEDSAVYLCASSFRDPGSYEQYFGPGTRLTVT.

This clonotype was picked up a small number of times. The chain uses TRBV3-1 and TRBJ2-3; 12 positions agree with TRBD2. From germline, CDR1 is LGHDT and CDR2 YNNKEL (reference sequence). CDR3 length: 17 amino acids. The V segment lost 2 bases and the J segment 5 bases; nucleotides outside the gene matches: 8. The CDR3 here is CASSQPGLAGKEDTQYF. The CDR3 nucleotides are TGTGCCAGCAGCCAACCCGGACTAGCGGGAAAGGAAGATACGCAGTATTTT.

This clonotype was seen ten or more times. J is TRBJ2-7 and V is TRBV6-5, with 8 positions matching TRBD2. After removal of 9 bases from V and 5 bases from J, the junction contained 12 bases not matched to a gene. Germline lookup yields CDR1 MNHEY and CDR2 SVGAGI. This CDR3 has 14 amino acids. The CDR3 protein is CASIASGRAHEQYF. The CDR3 region has the DNA TGTGCCAGTATAGCAAGCGGGAGAGCCCACGAGCAGTACTTC.

This clonotype was observed many times. The CDR3 region has the DNA TGTGCCAGCAGCGGAATAAATGAAGCTTTCTTT. As protein: CASSGINEAFF. The chain is built from TRBV6-6 and TRBJ1-1; no clear D. The CDR3 covers 11 residues. Germline CDR1 is MNHNY and CDR2 is SVGAGI (reference sequence). V was cut by 6 bases and J by 7 bases, with 9 bases left in between.

V usage is TRBV11-2 and J usage is TRBJ1-1; TRBD1 aligns across 7 bases. V gave up 1 base and J gave up 0 bases; unmatched junction bases: 8. The germline V gene has CDR1 SGHAT and CDR2 FQNNGV. The CDR3 totals 17 residues. CDR3 sequence: CASSLGAGGIMNTEAFF. DNA of the CDR3: TGTGCCAGCAGCTTAGGGGCAGGGGGTATCATGAACACTGAAGCTTTCTTT.

This clonotype was picked up a small number of times. The chain carries TRBV19 and TRBJ2-3; D is undetermined. Germline V CDR1 and CDR2: LNHDA, SQIVND (reference sequence). CDR3 length: 13 residues. Trimming took off 5 bases at V and 5 bases at J, with 11 bases between the two ends. The CDR3 sequence: CASSSRLKDTQYF. In DNA form, the CDR3 reads TGTGCCAGTAGTTCCCGACTGAAAGATACGCAGTATTTT. The whole variable domain, remainder taken from reference TRBV19 and TRBJ2-3, is DGGITQSPKYLFRKEGQNVTLSCEQNLNHDAMYWYRQDPGQGLRLIYYSQIVNDFQKGDIAEGYSVSREKKESFPLTVTSAQKNPTAFYLCASSSRLKDTQYFGPGTRLTVL.

This clonotype has a count of ten or more. This chain joins TRBV29-1 and TRBJ1-1; a possible D gene is TRBD1 (5 bases). The CDR3 spans 13 residues. Deletions cut 7 bases from V and 2 bases from J, with 14 bases between. CDR1 is SQVTM, CDR2 ANQGSEA, per germline. The CDR3 loop is CSGIQVLNTEAFF. The DNA of the CDR3 is TGCAGCGGTATACAGGTTTTAAACACTGAAGCTTTCTTT. The whole variable domain, remainder taken from reference TRBV29-1 and TRBJ1-1, is SAVISQKPSRDICQRGTSLTIQCQVDSQVTMMFWYRQQPGQSLTLIATANQGSEATYESGFVIDKFPISRPNLTFSTLTVSNMSPEDSSIYLCSGIQVLNTEAFFGQGTRLTVV.

This clonotype was observed a handful of times. The chain links TRBV16 to TRBJ1-2, with D perhaps TRBD1 (5 bases). The V end was cut by 0 bases, the J end by 4 bases, with 6 bases between. This CDR3 is 13 amino acids long. Germline values: CDR1 KGHSY, CDR2 FQNENV. CDR3 sequence: CASSQSGAYGYTF. In nucleotides, the CDR3 is TGTGCCAGCAGCCAATCCGGGGCCTATGGCTACACCTTC.

In this sample, this clonotype turned up many times. The V and J genes are TRBV12-3 or TRBV12-4 and TRBJ2-2; D is uncertain. Trimming pared 5 bases from V and 2 bases from J, leaving 9 bases between. The CDR3 has 14 residues. Here the CDR3 DNA reads TGTGCCAGCAGTCACTTTCTAAACACCGGGGAGCTGTTTTTT. It is translated as CASSHFLNTGELFF.

This clonotype has just a few counts. The chain is built from TRBV5-1 and TRBJ2-1; the match to TRBD2 covers 10 bases. J was trimmed by 9 bases and V by 2 bases; bases with no gene match: 8. This CDR3 is built from 15 residues. CDR1 and CDR2 from the germline V gene are SGHRS and YFSETQ. The CDR3 region is CASSLGLAGVPEQFF. The CDR3 DNA reads as TGCGCCAGCAGCTTAGGGCTAGCGGGAGTTCCTGAGCAGTTCTTC. Supplemented by reference TRBV5-1 and TRBJ2-1, the full variable domain reads KAGVTQTPRYLIKTRGQQVTLSCSPISGHRSVSWYQQTPGQGLQFLFEYFSETQRNKGNFPGRFSGRQFSNSRSEMNVSTLELGDSALYLCASSLGLAGVPEQFFGPGTRLTVL.

The V and J genes are TRBV7-2 and TRBJ1-2; perhaps TRBD1 as D (5 bases). Germline lookup yields CDR1 SGHTA and CDR2 FQGNSA. The CDR3 runs to 15 residues. Trimming took 1 base from V and 8 from J, leaving 17 bases between them. CDR3 nucleotides: TGTGCCAGCAGCTTAGTAATTGGGGCGCCGGAGGGCTACACCTTC. This sequence encodes CASSLVIGAPEGYTF.

CDR3 nucleotides: TGTGCCAGCAGTTACTCGGGGAATCCCGGCAACGAGCAGTACTTC. Protein: CASSYSGNPGNEQYF. This sequence joins TRBV6-2 or TRBV6-3 and TRBJ2-7; D unclear. With 0 bases removed from V and 5 bases from J, the gap between germline ends came to 14 bases. The length of the CDR3 is 15 residues. CDR1 MNHEY and CDR2 SVGEGT come from the germline V gene.

The rearrangement links TRBV15 to TRBJ1-2; 8 bases align to TRBD1. The V and J ends lost 1 base and 7 bases, in that order; junction bases with no gene match: 8. The CDR3 spans 15 residues. CDR1 LNHNV and CDR2 YYDKDF come from the germline V gene (reference sequence). This CDR3 is CATSRVLTGAPGYTF. CDR3 nucleotides: TGTGCCACCAGCAGAGTCCTGACAGGGGCGCCTGGCTACACCTTC.

The rearrangement links TRBV11-1 to TRBJ2-7; 8 nucleotides line up with TRBD2. The CDR3 contains 15 residues. Germline V gene sequence: CDR1 SGHAT, CDR2 FQDESV (reference sequence). V lost 5 bases and J lost 0; bases outside the gene matches: 6. In DNA form, the CDR3 reads TGTGCCAGCAGCATTCAGCGGGGGAGCTCCTACGAGCAGTACTTC. Its protein is CASSIQRGSSYEQYF.

This clonotype was recorded many times. The DNA for the CDR3 is TGTGCCATCAGACCGGGACTAGCGGGAGGATCAGATACGCAGTATTTT. Encoded protein: CAIRPGLAGGSDTQYF. The chain carries TRBV10-3 and TRBJ2-3, with TRBD2 matching 15 bases. V was pared by 6 bases and J by 4 bases, with 5 bases of the junction left unmatched. CDR1 is ENHRY and CDR2 is SYGVKD in the germline V gene. The CDR3 is 16 amino acids.

The sample holds many counts of this clonotype. J is TRBJ1-5 and V is TRBV19; D not certain. V shed 6 bases and J shed 0 bases, with 9 bases lying between them. Germline assignment: CDR1 LNHDA and CDR2 SQIVND (reference sequence). This CDR3 is 14 amino acids long. The CDR3 sequence is CASRVGSSNQPQHF. Here the CDR3 DNA reads TGTGCCAGTAGGGTGGGTTCTAGCAATCAGCCCCAGCATTTT. The entire variable domain, with the rest obtained from reference TRBV19 and TRBJ1-5, is as follows: DGGITQSPKYLFRKEGQNVTLSCEQNLNHDAMYWYRQDPGQGLRLIYYSQIVNDFQKGDIAEGYSVSREKKESFPLTVTSAQKNPTAFYLCASRVGSSNQPQHFGDGTRLSIL.

In regard to this clonotype: This may stem from a read error, because a much larger clone lies one nucleotide away. This chain uses TRBV4-2 with TRBJ2-3; 9 bases fit TRBD2. J gave up 2 bases and V 1 base, and 7 bases lay outside the gene matches. The CDR3 loop spans 17 amino acids. Germline V gene lookup returns CDR1 LGHNA and CDR2 YNFKEQ. CDR3 in amino acids: CASSQAPSGNDTDTQYF. For the CDR3, the DNA is TGTGCCAGCAGCCAAGCGCCTAGCGGGAATGACACAGATACGCAGTATTTT.